The subject of this entry is one T cell receptor beta chain. Trimming cost V 4 bases and J 5 bases; bases outside gene matches: 15. Germline assignment: CDR1 SGHNT and CDR2 YENEEA. The CDR3 consists of 17 residues. Original processing methods: From reference gene primer amplification, estimates of nucleated cell counts were derived. Libraries were prepared by immunoSEQ multiplex PCR; TCRdb keeps only in-frame clonotypes and omits some of them. V and J calls and clone size are as listed in that table; D and trimming were resolved from the DNA. This sample has some 140,000 clones, with 86% found just once. This sample is part of a study of blood T cell repertoires in COVID-19. Study background: Donors in the United States, Italy and Spain gave samples during acute or convalescent COVID-19. PBMCs, B-cell-depleted T cells, or T cells were the source of the cDNA or gDNA that made up the material.

This clonotype originated in a woman aged 50 to 65 who had recovered from COVID-19. Sample: peripheral blood. The chain couples TRBV11-3 to TRBJ2-7; 9 bases line up with TRBD2. CDR3: CASSSSFVAGEFDEQYF. DNA for the CDR3: TGTGCCAGCAGCTCCTCTTTCGTAGCGGGAGAGTTCGACGAGCAGTACTTC.